This T cell receptor (beta chain) is drawn from a study of synovial regulatory T cells in juvenile arthritis. General study points: TCR diversity was lower in inflammation-associated blood Treg cells than in other blood Treg cells. Across patients, iaTreg TCR repertoires were mostly private, partly shared with synovial Teff and blood CPL.

The V gene's germline CDR1 is SGHRS and CDR2 YFSETQ. The CDR3 spans 13 residues. No DNA accompanies this entry. HLA-DR+ Treg cells made up the iaTreg subset. Libraries were prepared by immunoSEQ multiplex PCR; TCRdb keeps only in-frame clonotypes and omits some of them. Its clone listing holds about 9,900 clones. Turning to this clone: Its antigen remains unidentified.

The origin of this receptor is a donor aged 2-35 years with juvenile idiopathic arthritis. The source material was Treg cells from blood. Subset of the sample: HLA-DR+ inflammation-associated blood Treg cells. The rearrangement uses TRBV5-1 and TRBJ2-5; the D call from TCRdb, TRBD1, cannot be confirmed without DNA. Here the CDR3 reads CASSLGQQETQYF.